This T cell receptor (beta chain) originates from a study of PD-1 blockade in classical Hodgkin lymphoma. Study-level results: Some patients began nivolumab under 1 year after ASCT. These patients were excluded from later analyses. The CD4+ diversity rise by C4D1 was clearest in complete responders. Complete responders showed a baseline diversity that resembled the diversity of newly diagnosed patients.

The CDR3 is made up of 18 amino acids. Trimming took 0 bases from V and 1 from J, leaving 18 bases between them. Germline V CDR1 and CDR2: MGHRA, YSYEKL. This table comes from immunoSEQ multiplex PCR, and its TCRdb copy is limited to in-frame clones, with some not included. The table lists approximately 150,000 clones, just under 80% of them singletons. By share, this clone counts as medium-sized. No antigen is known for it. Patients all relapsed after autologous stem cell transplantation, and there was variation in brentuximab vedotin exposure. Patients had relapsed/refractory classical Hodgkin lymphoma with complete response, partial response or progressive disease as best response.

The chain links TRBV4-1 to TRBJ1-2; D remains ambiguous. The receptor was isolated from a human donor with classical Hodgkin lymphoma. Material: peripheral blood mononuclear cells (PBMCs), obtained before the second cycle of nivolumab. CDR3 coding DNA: TGCGCCAGCAGCCAAGATCTTGCTTTTACGGAAATTAACTATGGCTACACCTTC. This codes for CASSQDLAFTEINYGYTF.